This entry lists 3 T cell receptor beta chains sequenced from one sample in a study of T cell repertoires in cytomegalovirus infection. MiXCR was run by TCRdb on the reads, yielding one entry per CDR3 protein. The table includes some 180,000 distinct CDR3 sequences, 15% to 20% detected once. The sequenced material came from CD8+ T cells from PBMCs. Every receptor here comes from a human donor in good health (CMV status not recorded). Some clones in this sample may be carry-over from other donors' samples.

The chain has TRBV20-1 and TRBJ2-1, with TRBD2 matching 8 bases. Unmatched junction bases numbered 12, after V lost 2 bases and J lost 9 bases. The germline CDR1 and CDR2 sequences are DFQATT and SNEGSKA (reference sequence). The CDR3 extends over 15 amino acids. The CDR3 loop is CSARPGGGLLSEQFF. CDR3 DNA sequence: TGCAGTGCTAGACCTGGCGGGGGGCTTTTGAGTGAGCAGTTCTTC.

V usage is TRBV4-3 and J usage is TRBJ1-2; D not certain. Germline lookup yields CDR1 LGHNA and CDR2 YSLEER. The length of the CDR3 is 14 residues. V was clipped by 0 bases and J by 1 base, with 6 bases between them. CDR3: CASSQEQFNYGYTF. The CDR3, as DNA: TGCGCCAGCAGCCAAGAACAGTTTAACTATGGCTACACCTTC.

CDR3 region: CASSPTSGGFHNEQFF. Written as DNA, the CDR3 is TGTGCCAGCAGTCCTACTAGCGGGGGGTTCCACAATGAGCAGTTCTTC. The V and J genes are TRBV28 and TRBJ2-1; 12 bases line up with TRBD2. The CDR3 consists of 16 residues. Germline loops: CDR1 MDHEN, CDR2 SYDVKM. The trim removed 5 bases at V and 5 bases at J, leaving 7 bases unmatched.